This record looks at one T cell receptor (beta chain) sequence and its context. Its target is unknown. MiXCR, run by TCRdb on the 5' RACE reads, gives a single entry per CDR3 protein. The sample carries a few hundred thousand distinct CDR3 sequences, about 5.2% recorded once. CDR3 length: 15 amino acids. The V end lost 6 bases, the J end lost 5 bases, and 16 bases lay between the germline ends. This sample was taken from a study of T cells after yellow fever vaccination. Study findings and constraints: Subsequent to the booster, the majority of primary-vaccination clones reappeared (96% CD4, 80% to 90% CD8).

The chain couples TRBV12-3 or TRBV12-4 to TRBJ2-2; weak D call: TRBD1 (6 bases). This TCR was sampled from a man between 18 and 35 years old who received the YFV17D yellow fever vaccine. The specimen comprised CD4+ T cells sorted from PBMCs, sampled on the day of the yellow fever booster vaccination. The CDR3 is CASRTRQAGTGELFF. Here the CDR3 DNA reads TGTGCCAGCAGGACCCGACAGGCTGGGACCGGGGAGCTGTTTTTT.